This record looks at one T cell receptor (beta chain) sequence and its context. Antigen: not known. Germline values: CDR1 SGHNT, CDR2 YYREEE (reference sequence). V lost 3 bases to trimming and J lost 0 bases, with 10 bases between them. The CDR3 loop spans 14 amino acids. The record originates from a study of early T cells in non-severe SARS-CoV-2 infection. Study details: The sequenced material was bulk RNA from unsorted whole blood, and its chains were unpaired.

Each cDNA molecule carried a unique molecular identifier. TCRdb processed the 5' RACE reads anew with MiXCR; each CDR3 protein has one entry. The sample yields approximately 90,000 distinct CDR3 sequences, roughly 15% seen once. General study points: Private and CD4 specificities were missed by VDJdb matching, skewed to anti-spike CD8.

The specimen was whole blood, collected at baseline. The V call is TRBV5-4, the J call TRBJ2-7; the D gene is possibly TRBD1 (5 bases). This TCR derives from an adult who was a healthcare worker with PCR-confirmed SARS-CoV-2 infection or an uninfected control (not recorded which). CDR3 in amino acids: CASSSPGFSYEQYF. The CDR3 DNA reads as TGTGCCAGCAGCTCCCCAGGGTTCTCCTACGAGCAGTACTTC.